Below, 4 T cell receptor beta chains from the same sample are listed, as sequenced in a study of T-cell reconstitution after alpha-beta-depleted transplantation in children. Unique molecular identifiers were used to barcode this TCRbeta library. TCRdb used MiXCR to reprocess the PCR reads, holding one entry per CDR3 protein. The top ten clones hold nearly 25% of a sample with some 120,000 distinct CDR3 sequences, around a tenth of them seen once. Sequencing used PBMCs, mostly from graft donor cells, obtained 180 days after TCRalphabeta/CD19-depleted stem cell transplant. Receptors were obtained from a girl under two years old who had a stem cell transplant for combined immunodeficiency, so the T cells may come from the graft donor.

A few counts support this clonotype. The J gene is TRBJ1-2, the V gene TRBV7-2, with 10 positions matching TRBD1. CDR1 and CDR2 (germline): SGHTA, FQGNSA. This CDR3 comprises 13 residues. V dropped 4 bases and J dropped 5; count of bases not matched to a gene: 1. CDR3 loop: CASSSDRGYGYTF. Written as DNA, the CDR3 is TGTGCCAGCAGCTCGGACAGGGGGTATGGCTACACCTTC.

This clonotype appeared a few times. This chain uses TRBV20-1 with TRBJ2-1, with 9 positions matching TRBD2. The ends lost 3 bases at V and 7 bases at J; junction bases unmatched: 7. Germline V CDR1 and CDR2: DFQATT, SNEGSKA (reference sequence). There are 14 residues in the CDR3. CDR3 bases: TGCAGTGCTAGTCAGCTAGCGGGGTGGAATGAGCAGTTCTTC. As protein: CSASQLAGWNEQFF.

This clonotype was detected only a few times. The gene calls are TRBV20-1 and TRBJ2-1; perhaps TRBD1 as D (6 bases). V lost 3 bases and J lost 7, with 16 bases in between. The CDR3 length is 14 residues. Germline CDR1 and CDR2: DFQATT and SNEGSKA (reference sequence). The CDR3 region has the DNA TGCAGTGCTAGGCGACAGGCCCTAAAGAATGAGCAGTTCTTC. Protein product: CSARRQALKNEQFF.

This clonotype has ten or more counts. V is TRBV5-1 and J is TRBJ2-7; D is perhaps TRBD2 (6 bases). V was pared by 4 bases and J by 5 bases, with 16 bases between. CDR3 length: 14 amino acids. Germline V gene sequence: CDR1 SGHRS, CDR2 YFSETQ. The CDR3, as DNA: TGCGCCAGCAGCGGCCCGACTAGTTCACACGAGCAGTACTTC. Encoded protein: CASSGPTSSHEQYF.